The 20 T cell receptor beta chains given below trace back to one sample, sequenced in a study of blood T cell repertoires in COVID-19. Profiled with immunoSEQ multiplex PCR; TCRdb holds only in-frame clones, not every one. This table has about 210,000 clones, 88% appearing once. Input material: peripheral blood. These receptors were obtained from a man in his 70s with acute or convalescent COVID-19.

In its sample, this clone was seen once. The chain links TRBV4-2 to TRBJ1-4, with 8 bases lining up with TRBD1. V shed 1 base and J 6 bases; nucleotides not matched to a gene: 7. Per germline, CDR1 LGHNA and CDR2 YNFKEQ. CDR3 length: 16 amino acids. The CDR3 region has the DNA TGTGCCAGCAGCCAAGGTCTAACAGGGGGTCATGAAAAACTGTTTTTT. Protein product: CASSQGLTGGHEKLFF.

This clone showed up just a few times. The chain carries TRBV7-8 and TRBJ2-1; 14 bases map to TRBD2. In germline, CDR1 is SGHVS, CDR2 FQNEAQ. V lost 5 bases and J lost 9; bases outside the gene matches: 6. The CDR3 is 15 residues long. CDR3 protein: CASSRTSGRHSEQFF. The CDR3 bases are TGTGCCAGCAGCCGGACTAGCGGGAGGCATTCTGAGCAGTTCTTC.

This clone has just one count. V usage is TRBV6-5 and J usage is TRBJ1-5; D unresolved. Trimming removed 6 bases at V and 0 bases at J, with 6 bases between. Germline V gives CDR1 MNHEY, CDR2 SVGAGI. There are 13 residues in the CDR3. CDR3 loop: CASRGGSNQPQHF. The CDR3 DNA reads TGTGCCAGCAGAGGCGGTAGCAATCAGCCCCAGCATTTT.

There are a few counts of this clone. V gene TRBV10-3 combines with J gene TRBJ2-2, with 12 bases aligning to TRBD2. After removal of 6 bases from V and 5 bases from J, the junction contained 10 bases not matched to a gene. The CDR3 extends over 17 amino acids. CDR1 and CDR2 (germline): ENHRY, SYGVKD. The CDR3 nucleotides are TGTGCCATCAGAAAGACTAGCGGGAGTTCGGGGACCGGGGAGCTGTTTTTT. It translates to CAIRKTSGSSGTGELFF.

This sequence joins TRBV18 and TRBJ2-3; D is perhaps TRBD2 (5 bases). CDR3 length: 14 residues. The V and J ends lost 4 bases and 0 bases respectively, with 8 bases between them. CDR1 KGHSH and CDR2 LQKENI come from the germline V gene. CDR3 amino acids: CASSLSASTDTQYF. Written as DNA, the CDR3 is TGTGCCAGCTCACTTAGCGCTAGCACAGATACGCAGTATTTT.

V is TRBV7-2 and J is TRBJ1-2, with D unresolved. CDR1 and CDR2 (germline): SGHTA, FQGNSA. The V gene lost 5 bases and the J gene lost 12 bases, with 19 bases spanning the gap. The length of the CDR3 is 13 residues. CDR3 in amino acids: CASSRVMGASNTF. The CDR3, as DNA: TGTGCCAGCAGCAGGGTAATGGGAGCTAGTAACACCTTC.

This clone was counted between two and nine times. J is TRBJ2-1 and V is TRBV5-8, with D unclear. Germline CDR1 and CDR2: SGHTS and YDEGEE. CDR3 length: 12 amino acids. The V and J ends lost 0 bases and 9 bases respectively, with 7 bases between them. This CDR3 reads CASSLGRVEQFF. As DNA, the CDR3 is TGTGCCAGCAGCTTGGGTCGGGTTGAGCAGTTCTTC.

The chain carries TRBV25-1 and TRBJ1-2, with 10 bases identical to TRBD1. Per germline, CDR1 MGHDK and CDR2 SYGVNS. V was pared by 8 bases and J by 4 bases, with 7 bases of the junction left unmatched. This CDR3 has 14 residues. The CDR3 loop reads CASASGTGAYGYTF. The CDR3 nucleotides are TGTGCCAGCGCCTCCGGGACAGGGGCCTATGGCTACACCTTC.

This clone was seen at least ten times. This sequence joins TRBV11-2 and TRBJ2-2; D perhaps matches TRBD1 (5 bases). Trimming pared 1 base from V and 1 base from J, leaving 10 bases between. The CDR3 loop spans 16 amino acids. Germline V gene lookup returns CDR1 SGHAT and CDR2 FQNNGV. CDR3 loop: CASSLAAGMNTGELFF. The CDR3 coding sequence is TGTGCCAGCAGCTTAGCCGCAGGGATGAACACCGGGGAGCTGTTTTTT.

The chain employs TRBV9 and TRBJ2-1; 8 bases match TRBD2. The CDR3 has 15 residues. V gave up 4 bases and J gave up 1 base; unmatched junction bases: 4. Per germline, CDR1 SGDLS and CDR2 YYNGEE. The CDR3 sequence: CASSQTSGSYNEQFF. In DNA form, the CDR3 reads TGTGCCAGCAGCCAAACTAGCGGATCCTACAATGAGCAGTTCTTC. The complete variable domain, with remaining parts taken from reference TRBV9 and TRBJ2-1, reads DSGVTQTPKHLITATGQRVTLRCSPRSGDLSVYWYQQSLDQGLQFLIQYYNGEERAKGNILERFSAQQFPDLHSELNLSSLELGDSALYFCASSQTSGSYNEQFFGPGTRLTVL.

V gene TRBV29-1 combines with J gene TRBJ2-1; D unresolved. CDR3 length equals 13 residues. Trimming removed 1 base at V and 6 bases at J, with 10 bases between. Germline CDR1 reads SQVTM; CDR2 reads ANQGSEA. DNA for the CDR3: TGCAGCGTTGAAGTCCCGTCGGGCAATGAGCAGTTCTTC. It specifies CSVEVPSGNEQFF.

This rearrangement joins TRBV7-8 to TRBJ2-7, with 8 bases identical to TRBD1. V was clipped by 4 bases and J by 6 bases; unmatched bases: 8. The CDR3 is 14 amino acids. Germline-derived CDR1 and CDR2 are SGHVS and FQNEAQ. CDR3 coding DNA: TGTGCCAGCAGCTCCGGACAGGGAGGTGCCGAGCAGTACTTC. Translation: CASSSGQGGAEQYF.

The V and J genes are TRBV24-1 and TRBJ1-2, with 7 bases that match TRBD1. With 3 bases clipped from V and 0 bases from J, the junction kept 9 bases outside the gene matches. The length of the CDR3 is 17 residues. Germline-derived CDR1 and CDR2 are KGHDR and SFDVKD. CDR3 DNA: TGTGCCACCAGTGATCAACGAGGGGGCCGGACTAACTATGGCTACACCTTC. Its protein product is CATSDQRGGRTNYGYTF.

The rearrangement joins TRBV27 to TRBJ2-5; 7 nucleotides line up with TRBD2. Trimming removed 3 bases from V and 5 bases from J; junction bases left unmatched: 18. CDR1 and CDR2 from the germline V gene are MNHEY and SMNVEV (reference sequence). CDR3 size: 18 residues. In DNA form, the CDR3 reads TGTGCCAGCAGTTTGGGCGGGAGTAGTATTTTAGCAGGCGAGACCCAGTACTTC. This codes for CASSLGGSSILAGETQYF.

The chain employs TRBV12-5 and TRBJ1-5; D ambiguous. In germline, CDR1 is LGHNT, CDR2 FRNRAP. V was clipped by 6 bases and J by 5 bases, with 5 bases between them. CDR3 size: 11 residues. CDR3 protein: CASGLDQPQHF. In DNA, the CDR3 is TGTGCTAGTGGCTTAGATCAGCCCCAGCATTTT.

The J gene is TRBJ2-7, the V gene TRBV9; 7 nucleotides match TRBD2. Per germline, CDR1 SGDLS and CDR2 YYNGEE. With 0 bases clipped from V and 2 bases from J, the junction kept 8 bases outside the gene matches. The CDR3 spans 16 residues. This chain's CDR3 is CASSVEGRGTTYEQYF. CDR3 DNA: TGTGCCAGCAGCGTAGAGGGGCGGGGGACCACCTACGAGCAGTACTTC.

This clone turned up a few times. The J gene is TRBJ1-1, the V gene TRBV27; 8 bases map to TRBD1. J lost 1 base, V lost 4 bases, and 11 bases had no gene match. This CDR3 spans 17 amino acids. Germline values: CDR1 MNHEY, CDR2 SMNVEV (reference sequence). DNA of the CDR3: TGTGCCAGCAGTTCAGGACAGGGAGGAATAAGGAACACTGAAGCTTTCTTT. This encodes CASSSGQGGIRNTEAFF.

V and J are TRBV3-1 (or the pseudogene TRBV3-2) and TRBJ2-3; 7 nucleotides match TRBD2. Germline loops: CDR1 LGHDT, CDR2 YNNKEL (reference sequence). The CDR3 sequence is 14 residues long. With V trimmed by 6 bases and J by 3 bases, 6 bases remained unmatched. In nucleotides, the CDR3 is TGTGCCAGCAGTCGGGACTACGAGACAGATACGCAGTATTTT. The encoded protein is CASSRDYETDTQYF.

The chain recombines TRBV7-2 with TRBJ2-7; the match to TRBD2 covers 11 bases. The V gene end was trimmed by 6 bases and the J gene end by 3 bases; junction bases not matched to a gene: 7. The CDR3 has 15 residues. Germline V gene lookup returns CDR1 SGHTA and CDR2 FQGNSA. CDR3 sequence: CASRLTSGNFYEQYF. As DNA, the CDR3 is TGTGCCAGCAGGCTGACTAGCGGGAACTTCTACGAGCAGTACTTC.

V gene TRBV5-1 combines with J gene TRBJ2-7; D is undetermined. This CDR3 comprises 15 residues. V was shortened by 1 base and J by 4 bases, with 15 bases between the two germline ends. Germline V CDR1 and CDR2: SGHRS, YFSETQ. CDR3 amino acids: CASSLKLNSGYEQYF. The CDR3 DNA is TGCGCCAGCAGCTTGAAATTGAACTCTGGTTACGAGCAGTACTTC.